One T cell receptor beta chain is described in this entry. The target antigen is unknown. In each case, RNA was isolated and then reverse transcribed into cDNA as the sequencing template. TCRdb's table, derived via immunoSEQ multiplex PCR, lists solely in-frame clones and lacks some. The sample shows under 70,000 clones, 95% to 97% of them seen only once. These data come from a study of CD8+ T cells in alopecia areata. The overall study: A regimen of oral tofacitinib, 5 to 10 mg twice daily, was given to treated patients. The duration of tofacitinib was 6 to 18 months, with 6 months off drug afterward. Broader study findings: Patients showed less clear TCR sequence sharing than mice, possibly partly because of HLA diversity.

The investigators collected lesional scalp punch biopsies and peripheral blood from alopecia areata patients. Trimming took off 1 base at V and 7 bases at J, with 16 bases between the two ends. Germline V lookup: CDR1 PRHDT, CDR2 FYEKMQ (reference sequence). CDR3 length: 15 residues. The V gene is TRBV13, the J gene TRBJ2-5; D is perhaps TRBD2 (6 bases). This sample comprised CD8+ T cells sorted from blood, obtained at week 0. The source of this sequence is a human donor with alopecia areata. The CDR3 region is CASSLVGDSHGTQYF. In DNA form, the CDR3 reads TGTGCCAGCAGCTTAGTCGGGGACTCTCACGGGACCCAGTACTTC. Based on the CDR3 plus reference TRBV13 and TRBJ2-5, the full variable domain is AAGVIQSPRHLIKEKRETATLKCYPIPRHDTVYWYQQGPGQDPQFLISFYEKMQSDKGSIPDRFSAQQFSDYHSELNMSSLELGDSALYFCASSLVGDSHGTQYFGPGTRLLVL.